Reported below is one TCR beta chain. Antigen unknown. Unique molecular identifiers had been added to the TCR beta cDNA libraries. TCRdb reanalysed the PCR reads using MiXCR and keeps one entry per CDR3 protein. The sample records around 160,000 distinct CDR3 sequences, 35% to 40% being singletons. These data originate in a study of post-analysis software for immune sequencing data. The study, taken as a whole, reports: Patients carried a handful of TRBV segments more frequently than controls did, and TRBV5-6, TRBV5-1 and TRBV20-1 were among them.

V was pared by 3 bases and J by 5 bases, with 8 bases between. Germline V gene data show CDR1 as SEHNR and CDR2 as FQNEAQ (reference sequence). The CDR3 has 14 amino acids. The clonotype comes from a girl under 18 with multiple sclerosis. The chain couples TRBV7-9 to TRBJ1-6; D is uncertain. The sequences come from blood, collected after autologous hematopoietic stem cell transplantation. The CDR3 loop is CASSFTRDNSPLHF. The CDR3 DNA sequence: TGTGCCAGCAGCTTTACTCGGGATAATTCACCCCTCCACTTT.